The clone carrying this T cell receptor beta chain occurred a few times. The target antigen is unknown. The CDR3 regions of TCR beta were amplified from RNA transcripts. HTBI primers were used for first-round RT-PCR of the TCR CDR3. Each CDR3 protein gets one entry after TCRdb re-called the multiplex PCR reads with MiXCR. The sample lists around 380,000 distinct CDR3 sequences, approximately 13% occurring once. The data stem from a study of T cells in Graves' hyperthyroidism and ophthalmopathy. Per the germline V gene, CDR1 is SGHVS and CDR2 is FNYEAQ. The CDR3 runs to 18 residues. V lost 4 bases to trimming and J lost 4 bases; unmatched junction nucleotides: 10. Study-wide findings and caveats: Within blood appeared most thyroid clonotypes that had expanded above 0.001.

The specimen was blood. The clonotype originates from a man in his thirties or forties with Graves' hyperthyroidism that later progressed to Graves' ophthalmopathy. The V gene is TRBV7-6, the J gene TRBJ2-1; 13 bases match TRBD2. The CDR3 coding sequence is TGTGCCAGCAGCTCTGGACTAGCGGGGGAAAGCTCTTACAATGAGCAGTTCTTC. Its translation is CASSSGLAGESSYNEQFF.